This TCR beta chain was observed in a study of cytomegalovirus exposure and HLA in healthy donors. Study-level findings and limits: Later analysis identified several of the most significant clusters that appeared linked to common viral pathogens. A previous analysis found most TCR beta V segments productive roughly 90% or roughly 30% of the time.

The CDR3 has 16 residues. J gave up 4 bases and V 4 bases, and 10 bases lay outside the gene matches. CDR1 is SGHRS, CDR2 YFSETQ, per germline. Regarding this clone: Its antigen is still unknown.

In the PCR, 60 Vbeta and 13 Jbeta primers were used. Profiled with immunoSEQ multiplex PCR; TCRdb holds only in-frame clones, not every one. Here the sample spans 180,000 or so clones, about 83% being singletons. The chain uses TRBV5-1 and TRBJ2-2; 7 bases map to TRBD1. Source material: PBMCs. The TCR comes from a female donor in good health and CMV-seronegative. The chain's CDR3 is CASSPRQGFGTGELFF. DNA for the CDR3: TGCGCCAGCAGCCCAAGACAGGGCTTCGGCACCGGGGAGCTGTTTTTT.